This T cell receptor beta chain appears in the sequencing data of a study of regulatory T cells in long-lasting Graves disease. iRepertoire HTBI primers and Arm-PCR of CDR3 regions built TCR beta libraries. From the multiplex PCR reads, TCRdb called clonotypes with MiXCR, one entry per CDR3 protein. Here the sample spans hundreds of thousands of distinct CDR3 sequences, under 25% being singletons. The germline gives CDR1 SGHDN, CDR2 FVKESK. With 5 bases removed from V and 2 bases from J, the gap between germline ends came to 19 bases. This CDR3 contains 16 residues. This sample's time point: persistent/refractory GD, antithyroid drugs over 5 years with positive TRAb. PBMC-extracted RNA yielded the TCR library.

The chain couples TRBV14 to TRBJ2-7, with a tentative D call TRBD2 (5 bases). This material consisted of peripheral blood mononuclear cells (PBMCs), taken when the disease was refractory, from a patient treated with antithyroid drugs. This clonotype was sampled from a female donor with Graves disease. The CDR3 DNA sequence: TGTGCCAGCAGCTCGAGTGTGCTGGGAGTTGCCTACGAGCAGTACTTC. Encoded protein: CASSSSVLGVAYEQYF.